One sample yielded the 6 T cell receptor beta chains listed below, sequenced in a study of blood T cell repertoires in COVID-19. Clones were sequenced by immunoSEQ multiplex PCR, and TCRdb holds only the in-frame ones, with some missing. The table includes about 210,000 clones, roughly 86% detected once. The specimen sequenced was peripheral blood. The source is a woman between 50 and 59 years old with active or convalescent COVID-19.

The V and J genes are TRBV6-5 and TRBJ2-3; D call uncertain. The CDR3 has 12 residues. Germline values: CDR1 MNHEY, CDR2 SVGAGI. V lost 6 bases and J lost 2, with 6 bases in between. CDR3 sequence (DNA): TGTGCCAGCAGACGCGACACAGATACGCAGTATTTT. Protein sequence: CASRRDTDTQYF.

The rearrangement links TRBV28 to TRBJ2-7; D remains ambiguous. This CDR3 is built from 14 residues. Trimming cost V 4 bases and J 2 bases, with 12 bases left between them. The germline V gene encodes CDR1 MDHEN and CDR2 SYDVKM. The CDR3 coding sequence is TGTGCCAGCAGTTATGTCCTGAGGACCTACGAGCAGTACTTC. Residues: CASSYVLRTYEQYF.

This clone was detected only a few times. The rearrangement links TRBV29-1 to TRBJ1-1; TRBD1 might be the D (5 bases). Germline-derived CDR1 and CDR2 are SQVTM and ANQGSEA. The V and J ends lost 5 bases and 0 bases respectively, with 13 bases between them. This CDR3 region has 14 residues. The CDR3 protein is CSVFLGALNTEAFF. Written as DNA, the CDR3 is TGCAGCGTTTTCCTAGGGGCCCTGAACACTGAAGCTTTCTTT.

The rearrangement joins TRBV24-1 to TRBJ1-1; D is undetermined. This CDR3 is built from 14 residues. Germline values: CDR1 KGHDR, CDR2 SFDVKD. The V and J ends lost 4 bases and 4 bases respectively, with 12 bases between them. CDR3 bases: TGTGCCACCAGTGACCGTCAGGTGGGCACTGAAGCTTTCTTT. It is translated as CATSDRQVGTEAFF.

The chain uses TRBV15 and TRBJ2-2; D ambiguous. The ends were cut back, 0 bases at V and 7 bases at J, with 12 bases in the middle. CDR1 is LNHNV and CDR2 is YYDKDF in the germline V gene (reference sequence). This CDR3 is built from 15 residues. The CDR3 sequence: CATSREQPTDGELFF. The CDR3 DNA reads as TGTGCCACCAGCAGAGAACAGCCTACCGACGGGGAGCTGTTTTTT.

The chain carries TRBV27 and TRBJ1-3; no definite D call. This CDR3 comprises 13 residues. Germline CDR1 reads MNHEY; CDR2 reads SMNVEV (reference sequence). Trimming took off 5 bases at V and 0 bases at J, with 5 bases between the two ends. In nucleotides, the CDR3 is TGTGCCAGCAGTGCCTACTCTGGAAACACCATATATTTT. Translating gives CASSAYSGNTIYF.